This T cell receptor beta chain was recovered during a study of OX40 agonist ivuxolimab in advanced cancers. As for the study in general: Prior therapy, whether anti-PD-1, anti-PD-L1 or anti-CTLA-4, was allowed, and roughly 40% had some.

Details on this clone: The antigen is not known.

Overall study findings and caveats: In the 0.1 to 3.0 mg/kg range, CD4+ and CD8+ blood T cells had expanded clonally by week 6. Antigen specificity was not determined for the expanded peripheral T cells.

V was pared by 6 bases and J by 2 bases, with 14 bases between. This CDR3 region has 15 residues. Germline CDR1 and CDR2: SNHLY and FYNNEI. The data were produced by immunoSEQ multiplex PCR, yet TCRdb's version contains in-frame clones alone and is incomplete. The sample has 45,000 to 60,000 clones; roughly 91% are singletons. The source material was CD4+ or CD8+ T cells sorted from blood, sampled in a trial of the OX40 agonist ivuxolimab. The receptor's source is an adult with an advanced solid tumor such as melanoma, head and neck, liver or kidney cancer. The chain recombines TRBV2 with TRBJ2-1; D might be TRBD1 (5 bases). The CDR3 DNA follows: TGTGCCAGCAGCGGAACGACAGCCGCCTACAATGAGCAGTTCTTC. Its translation: CASSGTTAAYNEQFF.